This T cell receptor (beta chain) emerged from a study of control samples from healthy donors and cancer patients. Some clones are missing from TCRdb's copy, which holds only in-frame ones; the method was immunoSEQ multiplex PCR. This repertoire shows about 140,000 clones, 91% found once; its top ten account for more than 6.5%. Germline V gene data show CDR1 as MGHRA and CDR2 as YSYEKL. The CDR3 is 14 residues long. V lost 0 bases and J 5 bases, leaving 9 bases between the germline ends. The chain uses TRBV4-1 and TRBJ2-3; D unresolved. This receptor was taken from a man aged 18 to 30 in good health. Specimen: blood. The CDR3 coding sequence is TGCGCCAGCAGCCAAGATGGCAGCCAAGATACGCAGTATTTT. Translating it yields CASSQDGSQDTQYF.